This entry lists 25 T cell receptor beta chains sequenced from one sample in a study of OX40 agonist ivuxolimab in advanced cancers. Produced via immunoSEQ multiplex PCR; TCRdb's table is partial and in-frame only. The table shows under 70,000 clones, with about nine tenths occurring only once. The sample was CD4+ or CD8+ T cells sorted from blood, taken in a trial of the OX40 agonist ivuxolimab. These receptors all come from an adult with an advanced solid tumor such as melanoma, head and neck, liver or kidney cancer.

The sample holds one count of this clone. V gene TRBV2 combines with J gene TRBJ2-2, with D possibly TRBD2 on 7 matching bases. The CDR3 runs to 15 residues. The V gene's germline CDR1 is SNHLY and CDR2 FYNNEI. Trimming shortened V by 8 bases and J by 3 bases, and 16 bases separated the two germline ends. CDR3 in amino acids: CASLGGGSYTGELFF. CDR3 in DNA: TGTGCCAGCCTAGGGGGAGGGTCCTACACCGGGGAGCTGTTTTTT.

The J gene is TRBJ2-3, the V gene TRBV19, with D hard to call. Germline CDR1 is LNHDA and CDR2 is SQIVND (reference sequence). This CDR3 region has 11 residues. Between the trimmed V and J ends, which lost 6 bases and 6 bases, there was a span of 7 bases. The CDR3: CASRSRDTQYF. For the CDR3, the DNA is TGTGCCAGTAGATCGAGGGATACGCAGTATTTT.

V usage is TRBV7-2 and J usage is TRBJ2-2, with 8 positions matching TRBD1. With V trimmed by 5 bases and J by 2 bases, 10 bases remained unmatched. Germline values: CDR1 SGHTA, CDR2 FQGNSA. The CDR3 consists of 17 residues. In nucleotides, the CDR3 is TGTGCCAGCAGCCTAAGCCCGGACAGGGCCAACACCGGGGAGCTGTTTTTT. It codes for CASSLSPDRANTGELFF.

This clone has a handful of counts. V gene TRBV18 combines with J gene TRBJ1-6, with D tentatively TRBD1 (5 bases). CDR1 and CDR2 (germline): KGHSH, LQKENI. CDR3 length equals 16 residues. V was trimmed by 3 bases and J by 7 bases, leaving 16 bases between them. In DNA, the CDR3 is TGTGCCAGCTCACCTCAGGCGGGGGTTGCGAATTCACCCCTCCACTTT. This translates into CASSPQAGVANSPLHF.

The chain employs TRBV5-1 and TRBJ1-1; tentative D call: TRBD1 (5 bases). The V gene lost 0 bases and the J gene lost 0 bases, with 9 bases spanning the gap. Germline CDR1 SGHRS, CDR2 YFSETQ. This CDR3 has 15 residues. The CDR3 sequence is CASSLERGLNTEAFF. The CDR3 region has the DNA TGCGCCAGCAGCTTGGAAAGGGGATTGAACACTGAAGCTTTCTTT.

The V and J genes are TRBV2 and TRBJ2-2; 7 nucleotides line up with TRBD2. The trim removed 9 bases at V and 3 bases at J, leaving 4 bases unmatched. This CDR3 has 13 residues. Looked up from germline, CDR1 is SNHLY and CDR2 is FYNNEI. CDR3: CASGRGYTGELFF. Here the CDR3 DNA reads TGTGCCAGTGGGAGGGGATACACCGGGGAGCTGTTTTTT. The full variable domain, rest sourced from reference TRBV2 and TRBJ2-2, is EPEVTQTPSHQVTQMGQEVILRCVPISNHLYFYWYRQILGQKVEFLVSFYNNEISEKSEIFDDQFSVERPDGSNFTLKIRSTKLEDSAMYFCASGRGYTGELFFGEGSRLTVL.

This rearrangement joins TRBV4-2 to TRBJ1-4, with D hard to call. Between the trimmed V and J ends, which lost 0 bases and 8 bases, there was a span of 10 bases. Looked up from germline, CDR1 is LGHNA and CDR2 is YNFKEQ. The CDR3 is 14 residues long. Here the CDR3 reads CASSQDLVDEKLFF. The CDR3, as DNA: TGTGCCAGCAGCCAAGATCTAGTGGACGAAAAACTGTTTTTT.

As to this clone: Germline is not matched at one junction end, which may reflect a read error. The chain combines TRBV7-7 with TRBJ2-7; D assignment may be TRBD1 or TRBD2 (5 bases each). CDR1 and CDR2 (germline): SSHAT, FNYEAQ (reference sequence). CDR3 length: 14 residues. CDR3 in amino acids: CASSQGPDSYEQYF. CDR3 nucleotides: TGTGCTAGCAGCCAGGGTCCGGACTCGTACGAGCAGTACTTC.

The chain combines TRBV2 with TRBJ2-1; D could derive from TRBD1 or TRBD2 (6 bases each). CDR1 SNHLY and CDR2 FYNNEI come from the germline V gene. Trimming left V 7 bases short and J 9 bases short, with 13 bases between. CDR3 length: 12 amino acids. CDR3 nucleotide sequence: TGTGCCAGCACCCCCCGGGGGCCTGAGCAGTTCTTC. It is translated as CASTPRGPEQFF. The full variable domain, in which reference TRBV2 and TRBJ2-1 provide the parts outside the CDR3, is EPEVTQTPSHQVTQMGQEVILRCVPISNHLYFYWYRQILGQKVEFLVSFYNNEISEKSEIFDDQFSVERPDGSNFTLKIRSTKLEDSAMYFCASTPRGPEQFFGPGTRLTVL.

This chain uses TRBV29-1 with TRBJ2-1; D is undetermined. There are 10 residues in the CDR3. With 7 bases removed from V and 6 bases from J, the gap between germline ends came to 7 bases. Germline V gives CDR1 SQVTM, CDR2 ANQGSEA. The CDR3 loop reads CSGDTNEQFF. The CDR3 DNA reads TGCAGCGGTGACACCAATGAGCAGTTCTTC.

This clone was seen a single time. This sequence joins TRBV6-5 and TRBJ2-3; D gene unclear. V was cut by 0 bases and J by 1 base, with 8 bases left in between. This CDR3 has 15 amino acids. Per germline, CDR1 MNHEY and CDR2 SVGAGI. The CDR3 protein is CASSYSLDGTDTQYF. The CDR3 DNA is TGTGCCAGCAGTTACTCGCTTGACGGCACAGATACGCAGTATTTT.

The chain is built from TRBV7-2 and TRBJ1-6; 8 positions match TRBD1. Germline trimming cut 5 bases from V and 7 bases from J; bases unmatched to any gene: 7. Germline CDR1 and CDR2: SGHTA and FQGNSA. This CDR3 has 15 residues. The CDR3 sequence is CASSPTGDRNSPLHF. The CDR3 DNA is TGTGCCAGCAGCCCGACAGGGGACAGGAATTCACCCCTCCACTTT.

The rearrangement links TRBV6-6 to TRBJ2-6, with 9 positions matching TRBD1. This CDR3 has 13 amino acids. Germline V gives CDR1 MNHNY, CDR2 SVGAGI (reference sequence). The junction had 7 bases not matched to a gene; V was cut back by 5 bases and J by 14 bases. CDR3: CASSRDRDQLLTF. CDR3 in DNA: TGTGCCAGCAGTCGGGACAGGGATCAACTCCTGACTTTC.

CDR3 region: CASSEALATDYGYTF. For the CDR3, the DNA is TGTGCCAGCAGTGAAGCGCTTGCCACGGACTATGGCTACACCTTC. V usage is TRBV6-1 and J usage is TRBJ1-2; D ambiguous. Germline V lookup: CDR1 MNHNS, CDR2 SASEGT. This CDR3 has 15 residues. V dropped 0 bases and J dropped 3 bases, with 11 bases sitting between them.

The table lists this clone with a count of one. The rearrangement joins TRBV14 to TRBJ1-6, with 7 bases matching TRBD1. Germline-derived CDR1 and CDR2 are SGHDN and FVKESK. The CDR3 sequence is 17 residues long. Germline trimming cut 4 bases from V and 0 bases from J; bases unmatched to any gene: 6. The CDR3 loop reads CASSRGQLSSYNSPLHF. Written as DNA, the CDR3 is TGTGCCAGCAGCCGGGGACAGCTAAGCTCCTATAATTCACCCCTCCACTTT.

The rearrangement uses TRBV5-4 and TRBJ1-3; D is unclear. V shed 1 base and J shed 2 bases, with 10 bases lying between them. This CDR3 has 15 amino acids. The germline gives CDR1 SGHNT, CDR2 YYREEE (reference sequence). The CDR3 sequence: CASSLLGPAGNTIYF. Here the CDR3 DNA reads TGTGCCAGCAGCTTGTTAGGACCCGCTGGAAACACCATATATTTT.

Remarks on this clone: Lacking the conserved final phenylalanine or tryptophan, this CDR3 likely reflects a read error. CDR3 DNA: TGTGCCAGCAGCTCGAGACAGGGCCGTCGGGGCTACACCCTC. Its protein product is CASSSRQGRRGYTL. The rearrangement joins TRBV7-2 to TRBJ1-2, with 7 bases aligning to TRBD1. After removal of 4 bases from V and 8 bases from J, the junction contained 10 bases not matched to a gene. CDR1 and CDR2 from the germline V gene are SGHTA and FQGNSA. CDR3 length: 14 residues.

This clone has only one observation. The CDR3 DNA reads TGTGCCAGCAGGCCTGGGGCAGGGAGTGGCTATGGCTACACCTTC. Encoded protein: CASRPGAGSGYGYTF. The chain has TRBV7-2 and TRBJ1-2; D perhaps matches TRBD1 (5 bases). This CDR3 contains 15 residues. The V end lost 6 bases, the J end lost 4 bases, and 18 bases lay between the germline ends. CDR1 is SGHTA, CDR2 FQGNSA, per germline.

This chain connects TRBV30 to TRBJ2-1; D is perhaps TRBD2 (6 bases). Trimming shortened V by 3 bases and J by 10 bases, and 16 bases separated the two germline ends. This CDR3 has 13 residues. Germline CDR1 reads GTSNPN; CDR2 reads SVGIG (reference sequence). CDR3 sequence: CAWRGSGVGEQFF. CDR3 in DNA: TGTGCCTGGAGGGGCTCGGGGGTCGGGGAGCAGTTCTTC.

V is TRBV7-2 and J is TRBJ1-1, with 7 nucleotides matching TRBD1. Germline V gene sequence: CDR1 SGHTA, CDR2 FQGNSA. The CDR3 contains 15 residues. The junction had 9 bases not matched to a gene; V was cut back by 7 bases and J by 1 base. DNA for the CDR3: TGTGCCAGCACACTCGAACAGGGGAGGAACACTGAAGCTTTCTTT. Its protein is CASTLEQGRNTEAFF.

The chain has TRBV6-1 and TRBJ2-7; D may be TRBD2 (5 bases). V was shortened by 1 base and J by 9 bases, with 10 bases between the two germline ends. Germline values: CDR1 MNHNS, CDR2 SASEGT. This CDR3 is 12 amino acids long. The CDR3 DNA sequence: TGTGCCAGCAGTGAAGTTTGGGGAGCGCAGTACTTC. Translating it yields CASSEVWGAQYF.

This clone was picked up a small number of times. V and J are TRBV4-1 and TRBJ1-1; perhaps TRBD1 as D (6 bases). CDR1 and CDR2 from the germline V gene are MGHRA and YSYEKL. V shed 0 bases and J shed 11 bases, with 16 bases lying between them. The CDR3 runs to 14 residues. CDR3 coding DNA: TGCGCCAGCAGCCAAGAGGTCGGGGGGCATAGGGCTTTCTTT. Amino acid sequence: CASSQEVGGHRAFF.

The chain is built from TRBV9 and TRBJ1-2; D gene ambiguous. V was pared by 2 bases and J by 8 bases, with 19 bases between. The CDR3 totals 15 residues. The germline V gene encodes CDR1 SGDLS and CDR2 YYNGEE. As DNA, the CDR3 is TGTGCCAGCAGCGTTTCCCCCTCCTCCTTCGAGGGCTACACCTTC. Protein sequence: CASSVSPSSFEGYTF.

The chain combines TRBV2 with TRBJ1-2, with 7 positions matching TRBD1. After removal of 4 bases from V and 4 bases from J, the junction contained 9 bases not matched to a gene. The CDR3 is 15 amino acids. Germline loops: CDR1 SNHLY, CDR2 FYNNEI. The CDR3 bases are TGTGCCAGCAGTGGACAGGGAGGAAGTCTCTATGGCTACACCTTC. Translation: CASSGQGGSLYGYTF.

The chain couples TRBV7-2 to TRBJ1-1; D might be TRBD1 (5 bases). The V end was cut by 1 base, the J end by 4 bases, with 7 bases between. This CDR3 is 13 amino acids long. The germline V gene encodes CDR1 SGHTA and CDR2 FQGNSA. CDR3 protein: CASSLEGTTEAFF. DNA for the CDR3: TGTGCCAGCAGCTTAGAAGGGACCACTGAAGCTTTCTTT. The full variable domain, in which reference TRBV7-2 and TRBJ1-1 provide the parts outside the CDR3, is GAGVSQSPSNKVTEKGKDVELRCDPISGHTALYWYRQSLGQGLEFLIYFQGNSAPDKSGLPSDRFSAERTGGSVSTLTIQRTQQEDSAVYLCASSLEGTTEAFFGQGTRLTVV.